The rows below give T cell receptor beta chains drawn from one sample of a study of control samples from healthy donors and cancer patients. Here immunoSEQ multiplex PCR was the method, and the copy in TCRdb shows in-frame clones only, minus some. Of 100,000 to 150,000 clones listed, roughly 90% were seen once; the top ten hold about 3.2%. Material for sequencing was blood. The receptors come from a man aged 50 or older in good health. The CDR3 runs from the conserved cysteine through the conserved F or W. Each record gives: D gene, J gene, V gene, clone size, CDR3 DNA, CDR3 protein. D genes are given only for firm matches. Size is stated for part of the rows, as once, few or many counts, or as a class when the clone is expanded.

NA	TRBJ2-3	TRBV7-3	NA	TGTGCCAGCAGCTTAAGAGGAGGAAACACAGATACGCAGTATTTT	CASSLRGGNTDTQYF
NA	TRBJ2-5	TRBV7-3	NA	TGTGCCAGCAGCGGCTCGTACCAAGAGACCCAGTACTTC	CASSGSYQETQYF
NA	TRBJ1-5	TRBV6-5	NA	TGTGCCAGCAGGATGGATAGCAATCAGCCCCAGCATTTT	CASRMDSNQPQHF
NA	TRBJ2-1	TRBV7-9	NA	TGTGCCAGCAGCCTTGGGCTCCCGGACTCCTCCTCGGGGCGGTTCTTC	CASSLGLPDSSSGRFF
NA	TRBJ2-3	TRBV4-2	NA	TGTGCCAGCAGCCAAGATACCAGACCTGACACCTACACAGATACGCAGTATTTT	CASSQDTRPDTYTDTQYF
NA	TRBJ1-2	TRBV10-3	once	TGTGCCATCAGAAGACAGGTGTCGAAGTATGGCTACACCTTC	CAIRRQVSKYGYTF
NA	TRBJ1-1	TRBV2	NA	TGTGCCAGCAGTAACGACAAAGACAGACGTGAAGCTTTCTTT	CASSNDKDRREAFF
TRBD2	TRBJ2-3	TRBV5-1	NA	TGCGCCAGCAGATGGGCCCAAGCGGGGGGCGTATATTCTAGCACAGATACGCAGTATTTT	CASRWAQAGGVYSSTDTQYF
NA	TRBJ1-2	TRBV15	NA	TGTGCCACCAGCAGAGAAGTTACTAGCTATGGCTACACCTTC	CATSREVTSYGYTF
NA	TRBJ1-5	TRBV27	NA	TGTGCCAGCAGTTTATACGCAGGGAGAAGCAATCAGCCCCAGCATTTT	CASSLYAGRSNQPQHF
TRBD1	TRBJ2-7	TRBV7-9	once	TGTGCCAGCAGCTTGGAGGGGGGACAGGGGTTTGGCGAGCAGTACTTC	CASSLEGGQGFGEQYF
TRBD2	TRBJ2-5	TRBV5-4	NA	TGTGCCAGCAGCCGGCGACTAGCGGGGGACCAAGAGACCCAGTACTTC	CASSRRLAGDQETQYF
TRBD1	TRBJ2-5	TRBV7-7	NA	TGTGCTAGCAGCCGACAGGGGGGAGAGACCCAGTACTTC	CASSRQGGETQYF
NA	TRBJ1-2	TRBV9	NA	TGTGCCAGCAGCAAGCGTAACTATGGCTACACCTTC	CASSKRNYGYTF
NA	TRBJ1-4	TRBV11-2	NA	TGTGCCAGCAGCACAACAGGGTTCGGTGAAAAACTGTTTTTT	CASSTTGFGEKLFF
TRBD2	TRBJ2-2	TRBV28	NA	TGTGCCAGCAGTTTTGGACAGGAACCTGGACTAGCGGGGGGGAGCGGGGAGCTGTTTTTT	CASSFGQEPGLAGGSGELFF
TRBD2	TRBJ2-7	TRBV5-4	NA	TGTGCCAGCAGCACACTAGCGGGGGTCTCCTACGAGCAGTACTTC	CASSTLAGVSYEQYF
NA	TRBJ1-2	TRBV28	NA	TGTGCCAGCAGTTTTTTCCTCACAGGGAGAAACAGAAAATATGGCTACACCTTC	CASSFFLTGRNRKYGYTF
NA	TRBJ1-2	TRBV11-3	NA	TGTGCCAAGAGACCCGTGGGAGGCTACACCTTC	CAKRPVGGYTF
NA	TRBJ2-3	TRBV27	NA	TGTGCCAGCCGACGGGGGACCGACACAGATACGCAGTATTTT	CASRRGTDTDTQYF
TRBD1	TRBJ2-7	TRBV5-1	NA	TGCGCCAGCAGCAGAACGGGACAGGGTTTATATGAGCAGTACTTC	CASSRTGQGLYEQYF
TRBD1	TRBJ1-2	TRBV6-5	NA	TGTGCCAGCAGGGGGACAGGGTTCTCTGATGGCTACACCTTC	CASRGTGFSDGYTF
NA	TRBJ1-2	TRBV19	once	TGTGCCAGTAGTATCCGTGGTGGGTACACCTTC	CASSIRGGYTF
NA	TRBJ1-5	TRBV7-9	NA	TGTGCCAGCAGCTCCGATCGGGGGCAGGGCAATCAGCCCCAGCATTTT	CASSSDRGQGNQPQHF
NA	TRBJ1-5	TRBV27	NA	TGTGCCAGCAGTTTATATGCCAGGGCATACGGGGATAGCAATCAGCCCCAGCATTTT	CASSLYARAYGDSNQPQHF
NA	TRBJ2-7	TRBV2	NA	TGTGCCAGCAGTGAGGACAGAACCTACGAGCAGTACTTC	CASSEDRTYEQYF
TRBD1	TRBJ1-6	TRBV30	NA	TGTGCCGGAAGACAGGGCTGGACCTATAATTCACCCCTCCACTTT	CAGRQGWTYNSPLHF
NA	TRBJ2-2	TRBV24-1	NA	TGTGCCACCCGGGACATCGGGGAGCTGTTTTTT	CATRDIGELFF
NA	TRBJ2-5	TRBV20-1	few	TGCAGTGCCCACCAGGGGGAGACCCAGTACTTC	CSAHQGETQYF
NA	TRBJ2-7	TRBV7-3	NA	TGTGCCAGCAGCTTAGGGGTTAACAACGAGCAGTACTTC	CASSLGVNNEQYF
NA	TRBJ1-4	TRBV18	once	TGTGCCAGCTCACCGCGACCGAATGAAAAACTGTTTTTT	CASSPRPNEKLFF
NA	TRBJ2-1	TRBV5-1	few	TGCGCCAGCAGCTTGGAGGCGGGGCGCTACAATGAGCAGTTCTTC	CASSLEAGRYNEQFF
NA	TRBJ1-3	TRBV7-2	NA	TGTGCCAGCAGCGCAGGGTCCTCTGGAAACACCATATATTTT	CASSAGSSGNTIYF